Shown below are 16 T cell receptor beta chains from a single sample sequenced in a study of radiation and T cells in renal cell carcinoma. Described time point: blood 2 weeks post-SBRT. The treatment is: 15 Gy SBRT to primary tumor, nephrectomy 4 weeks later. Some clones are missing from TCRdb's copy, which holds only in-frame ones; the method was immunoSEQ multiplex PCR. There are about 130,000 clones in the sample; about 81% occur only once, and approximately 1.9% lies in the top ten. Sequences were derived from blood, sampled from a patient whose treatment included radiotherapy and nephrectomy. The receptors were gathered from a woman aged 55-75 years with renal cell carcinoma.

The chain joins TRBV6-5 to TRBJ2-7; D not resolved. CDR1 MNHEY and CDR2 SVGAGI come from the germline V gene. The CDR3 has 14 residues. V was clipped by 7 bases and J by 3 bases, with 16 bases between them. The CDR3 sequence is CASTRQRGIYEQYF. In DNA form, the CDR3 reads TGTGCCAGCACACGTCAAAGAGGAATCTACGAGCAGTACTTC.

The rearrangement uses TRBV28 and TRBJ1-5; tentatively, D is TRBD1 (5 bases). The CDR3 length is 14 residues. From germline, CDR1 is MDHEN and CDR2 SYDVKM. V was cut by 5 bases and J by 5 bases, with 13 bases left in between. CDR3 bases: TGTGCCAGCAGTGGCAGGGCGTCTCATCAGCCCCAGCATTTT. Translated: CASSGRASHQPQHF.

The CDR3 reads CASSRNGGNEKLFF. CDR3 sequence (DNA): TGCGCCAGCAGCCGTAACGGAGGTAATGAAAAACTGTTTTTT. V usage is TRBV4-1 and J usage is TRBJ1-4; D is ambiguous. V lost 4 bases and J 4 bases, leaving 10 bases between the germline ends. CDR3 size: 14 residues. CDR1 is MGHRA, CDR2 YSYEKL, per germline.

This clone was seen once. The CDR3 loop is CASSSIAGGLYEQYF. The DNA of the CDR3 is TGTGCCAGCAGCTCGATAGCGGGAGGCCTATACGAGCAGTACTTC. The rearrangement joins TRBV7-2 to TRBJ2-7, with 10 bases lining up with TRBD2. This CDR3 spans 15 amino acids. The ends lost 4 bases at V and 4 bases at J; junction bases unmatched: 7. From germline, CDR1 is SGHTA and CDR2 FQGNSA. Based on the CDR3 plus reference TRBV7-2 and TRBJ2-7, the full variable domain is GAGVSQSPSNKVTEKGKDVELRCDPISGHTALYWYRQSLGQGLEFLIYFQGNSAPDKSGLPSDRFSAERTGGSVSTLTIQRTQQEDSAVYLCASSSIAGGLYEQYFGPGTRLTVT.

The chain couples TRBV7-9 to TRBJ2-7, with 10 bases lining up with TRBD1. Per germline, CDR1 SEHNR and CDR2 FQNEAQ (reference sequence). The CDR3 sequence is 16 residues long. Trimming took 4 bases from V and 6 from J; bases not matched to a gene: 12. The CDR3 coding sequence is TGTGCCAGCAGCTCAGACCGGGACAGGGGTTTCATCGAGCAGTACTTC. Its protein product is CASSSDRDRGFIEQYF.

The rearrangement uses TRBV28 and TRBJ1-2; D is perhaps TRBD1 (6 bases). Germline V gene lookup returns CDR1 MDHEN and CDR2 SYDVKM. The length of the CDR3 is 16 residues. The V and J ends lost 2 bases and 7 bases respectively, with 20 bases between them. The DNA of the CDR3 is TGTGCCAGCAGTTTACCCCCGGAATATGGACAGAGTGGCTACACCTTC. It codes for CASSLPPEYGQSGYTF.

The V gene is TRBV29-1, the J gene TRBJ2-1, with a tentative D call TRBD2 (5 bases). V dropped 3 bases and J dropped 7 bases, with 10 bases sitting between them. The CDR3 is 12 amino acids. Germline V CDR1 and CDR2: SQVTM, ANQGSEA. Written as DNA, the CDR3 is TGCAGCGTTGAGGCCAGGACTAATGAGCAGTTCTTC. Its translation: CSVEARTNEQFF.

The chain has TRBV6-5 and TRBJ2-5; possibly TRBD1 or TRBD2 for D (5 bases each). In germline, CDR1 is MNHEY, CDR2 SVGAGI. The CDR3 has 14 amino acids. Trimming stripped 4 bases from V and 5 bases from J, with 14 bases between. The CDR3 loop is CASSSLGGSETQYF. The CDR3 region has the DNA TGTGCCAGCAGTTCCCTTGGGGGTTCGGAGACCCAGTACTTC.

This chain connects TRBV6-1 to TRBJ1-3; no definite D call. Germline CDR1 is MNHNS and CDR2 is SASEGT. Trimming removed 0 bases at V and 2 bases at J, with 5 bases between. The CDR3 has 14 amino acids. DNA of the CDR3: TGTGCCAGCAGTGAAGCAAGGGCTGGAAACACCATATATTTT. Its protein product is CASSEARAGNTIYF.

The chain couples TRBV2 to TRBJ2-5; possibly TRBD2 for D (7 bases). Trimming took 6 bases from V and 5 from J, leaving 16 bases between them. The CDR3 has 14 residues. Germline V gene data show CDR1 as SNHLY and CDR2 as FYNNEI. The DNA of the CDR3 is TGTGCCAGCAGCGGCGGGGGCTCTTGGGAGACCCAGTACTTC. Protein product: CASSGGGSWETQYF.

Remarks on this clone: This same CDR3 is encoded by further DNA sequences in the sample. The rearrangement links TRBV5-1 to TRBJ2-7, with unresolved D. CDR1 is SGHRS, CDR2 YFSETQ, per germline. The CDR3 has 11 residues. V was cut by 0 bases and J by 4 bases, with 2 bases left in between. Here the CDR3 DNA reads TGCGCCAGCAGCTTGGGGTACGAGCAGTACTTC. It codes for CASSLGYEQYF.

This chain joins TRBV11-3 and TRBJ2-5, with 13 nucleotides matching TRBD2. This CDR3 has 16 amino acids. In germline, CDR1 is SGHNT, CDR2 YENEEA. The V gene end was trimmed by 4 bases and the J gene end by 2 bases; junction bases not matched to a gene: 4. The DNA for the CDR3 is TGTGCCAGCAGCTCGGGACTAGCGGGGAGACAAGAGACCCAGTACTTC. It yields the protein CASSSGLAGRQETQYF.

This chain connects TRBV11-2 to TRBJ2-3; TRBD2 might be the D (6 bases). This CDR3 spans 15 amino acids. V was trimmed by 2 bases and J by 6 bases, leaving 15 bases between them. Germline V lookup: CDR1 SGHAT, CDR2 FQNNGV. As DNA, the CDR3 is TGTGCCAGCAGCTTAAGGGACTCACTTCGGGATACGCAGTATTTT. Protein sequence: CASSLRDSLRDTQYF.

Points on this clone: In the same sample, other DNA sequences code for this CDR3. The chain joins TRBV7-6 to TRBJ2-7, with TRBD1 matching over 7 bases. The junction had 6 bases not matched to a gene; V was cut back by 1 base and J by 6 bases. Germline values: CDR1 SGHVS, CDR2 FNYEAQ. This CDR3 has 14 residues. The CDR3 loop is CASSLGQGGGEQYF. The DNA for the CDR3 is TGTGCCAGCAGCTTAGGACAGGGTGGGGGCGAGCAGTACTTC. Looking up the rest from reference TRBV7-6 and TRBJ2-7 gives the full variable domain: GAGVSQSPRYKVTKRGQDVALRCDPISGHVSLYWYRQALGQGPEFLTYFNYEAQQDKSGLPNDRFSAERPEGSISTLTIQRTEQRDSAMYRCASSLGQGGGEQYFGPGTRLTVT.

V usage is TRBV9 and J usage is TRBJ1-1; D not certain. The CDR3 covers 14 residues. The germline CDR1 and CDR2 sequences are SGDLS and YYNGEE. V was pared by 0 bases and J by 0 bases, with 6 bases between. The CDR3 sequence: CASSVGQMNTEAFF. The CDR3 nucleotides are TGTGCCAGCAGCGTAGGACAAATGAACACTGAAGCTTTCTTT.

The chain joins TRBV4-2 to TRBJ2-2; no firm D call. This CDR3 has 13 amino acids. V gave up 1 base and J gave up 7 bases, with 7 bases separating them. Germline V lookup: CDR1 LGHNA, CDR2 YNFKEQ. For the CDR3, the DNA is TGTGCCAGCAGCCAAGCCCTTTACGGGGAGCTGTTTTTT. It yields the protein CASSQALYGELFF.